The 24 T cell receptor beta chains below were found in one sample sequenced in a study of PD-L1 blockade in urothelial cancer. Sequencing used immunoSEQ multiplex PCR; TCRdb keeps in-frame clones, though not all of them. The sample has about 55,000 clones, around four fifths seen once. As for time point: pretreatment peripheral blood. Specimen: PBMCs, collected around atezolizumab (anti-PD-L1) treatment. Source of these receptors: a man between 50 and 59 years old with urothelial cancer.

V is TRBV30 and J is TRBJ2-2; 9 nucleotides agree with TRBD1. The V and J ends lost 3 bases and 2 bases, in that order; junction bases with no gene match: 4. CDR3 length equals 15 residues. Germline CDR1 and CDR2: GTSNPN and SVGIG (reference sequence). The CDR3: CAWRGGQGNTGELFF. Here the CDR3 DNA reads TGTGCCTGGAGAGGGGGACAGGGTAACACCGGGGAGCTGTTTTTT.

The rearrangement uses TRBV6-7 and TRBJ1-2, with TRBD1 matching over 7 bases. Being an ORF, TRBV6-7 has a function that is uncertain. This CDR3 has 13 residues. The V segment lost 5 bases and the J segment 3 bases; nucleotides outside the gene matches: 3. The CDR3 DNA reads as TGTGCCAGCAGTGGGGACAGCTACTATGGCTACACCTTC. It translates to CASSGDSYYGYTF.

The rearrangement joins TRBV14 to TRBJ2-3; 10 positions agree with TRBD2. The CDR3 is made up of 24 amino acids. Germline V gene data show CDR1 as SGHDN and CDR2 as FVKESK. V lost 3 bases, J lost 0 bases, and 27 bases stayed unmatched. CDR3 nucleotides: TGTGCCAGCAGCCATCGTCTCCTTTCCTCAAAGGTCGCTAGCGGGAGAACTAGCACAGATACGCAGTATTTT. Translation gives CASSHRLLSSKVASGRTSTDTQYF.

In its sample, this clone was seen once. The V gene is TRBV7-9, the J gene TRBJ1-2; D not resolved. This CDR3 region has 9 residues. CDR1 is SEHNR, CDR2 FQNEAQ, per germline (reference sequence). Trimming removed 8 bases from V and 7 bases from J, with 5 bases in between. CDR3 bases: TGTGCCAGCGGAGGTGGCTACACCTTC. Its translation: CASGGGYTF.

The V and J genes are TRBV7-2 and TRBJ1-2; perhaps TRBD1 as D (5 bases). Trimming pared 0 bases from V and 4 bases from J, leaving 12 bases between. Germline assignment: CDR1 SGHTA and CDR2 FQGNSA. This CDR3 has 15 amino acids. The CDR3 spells CASSLAPQASYGYTF. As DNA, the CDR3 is TGTGCCAGCAGCTTAGCACCACAGGCTTCCTATGGCTACACCTTC.

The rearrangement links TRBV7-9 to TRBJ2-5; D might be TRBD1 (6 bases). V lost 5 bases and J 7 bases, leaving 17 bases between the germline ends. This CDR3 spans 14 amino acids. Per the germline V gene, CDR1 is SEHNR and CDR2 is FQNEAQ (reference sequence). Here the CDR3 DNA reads TGTGCCAGCAGCCACATGACCCTAGGGGGGACCCAGTACTTC. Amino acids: CASSHMTLGGTQYF.

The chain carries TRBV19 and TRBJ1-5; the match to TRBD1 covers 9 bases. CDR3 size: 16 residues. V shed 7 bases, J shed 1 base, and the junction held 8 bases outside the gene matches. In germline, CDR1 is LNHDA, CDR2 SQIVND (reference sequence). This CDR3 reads CASIPNRGPSNQPQHF. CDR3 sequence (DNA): TGTGCCAGTATTCCAAACAGGGGGCCAAGCAATCAGCCCCAGCATTTT.

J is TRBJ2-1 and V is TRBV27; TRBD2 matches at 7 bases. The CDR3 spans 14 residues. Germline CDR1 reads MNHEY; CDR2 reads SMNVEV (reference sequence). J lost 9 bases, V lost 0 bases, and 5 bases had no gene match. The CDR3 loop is CASSLSGGPSEQFF. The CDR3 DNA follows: TGTGCCAGCAGTTTATCGGGAGGGCCTAGTGAGCAGTTCTTC.

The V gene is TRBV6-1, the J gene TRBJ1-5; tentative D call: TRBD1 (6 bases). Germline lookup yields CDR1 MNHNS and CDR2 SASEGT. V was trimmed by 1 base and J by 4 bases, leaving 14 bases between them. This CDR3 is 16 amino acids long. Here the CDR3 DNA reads TGTGCCAGCAGTGAAGGGGGGGGCGCGGGGAATCAGCCCCAGCATTTT. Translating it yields CASSEGGGAGNQPQHF.

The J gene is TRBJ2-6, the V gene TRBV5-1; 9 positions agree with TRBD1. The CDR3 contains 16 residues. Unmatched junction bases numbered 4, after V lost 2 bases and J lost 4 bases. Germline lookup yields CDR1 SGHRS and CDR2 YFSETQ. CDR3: CASSLSGQGGANVLTF. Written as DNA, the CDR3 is TGCGCCAGCAGCTTATCAGGACAGGGGGGGGCCAACGTCCTGACTTTC.

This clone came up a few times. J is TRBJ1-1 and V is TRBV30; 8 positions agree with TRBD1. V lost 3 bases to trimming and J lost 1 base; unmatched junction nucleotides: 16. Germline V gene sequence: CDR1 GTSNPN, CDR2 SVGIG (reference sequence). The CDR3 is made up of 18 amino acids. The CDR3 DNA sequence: TGTGCCTGGAGCCGTCCCCGCTCAGGGGGCGCGGGGAACACTGAAGCTTTCTTT. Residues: CAWSRPRSGGAGNTEAFF.

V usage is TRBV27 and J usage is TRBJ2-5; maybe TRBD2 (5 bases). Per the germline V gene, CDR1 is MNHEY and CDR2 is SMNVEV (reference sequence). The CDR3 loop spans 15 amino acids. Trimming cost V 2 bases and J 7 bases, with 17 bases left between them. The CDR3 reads CASSLAARLRGTQYF. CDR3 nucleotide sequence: TGTGCCAGCAGTTTAGCGGCCAGACTCCGGGGGACCCAGTACTTC.

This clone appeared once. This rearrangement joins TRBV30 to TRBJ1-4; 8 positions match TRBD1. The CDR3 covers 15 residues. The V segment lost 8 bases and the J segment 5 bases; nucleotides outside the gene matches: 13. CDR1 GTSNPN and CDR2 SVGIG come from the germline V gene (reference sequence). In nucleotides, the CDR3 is TGTGCCACCAAACCCCGGGACAGGCGGAATGAAAAACTGTTTTTT. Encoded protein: CATKPRDRRNEKLFF.

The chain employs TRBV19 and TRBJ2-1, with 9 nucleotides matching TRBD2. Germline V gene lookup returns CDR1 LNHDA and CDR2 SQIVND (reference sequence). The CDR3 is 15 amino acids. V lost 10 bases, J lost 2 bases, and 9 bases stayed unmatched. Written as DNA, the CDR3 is TGTGCCACCAAAGGTGCGGGGGGGCCCTACAATGAGCAGTTCTTC. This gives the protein CATKGAGGPYNEQFF.

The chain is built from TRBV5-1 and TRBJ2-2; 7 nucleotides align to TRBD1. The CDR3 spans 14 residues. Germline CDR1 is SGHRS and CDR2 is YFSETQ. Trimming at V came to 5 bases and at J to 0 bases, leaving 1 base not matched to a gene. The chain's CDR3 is CASRTGTNTGELFF. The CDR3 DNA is TGCGCCAGCAGGACAGGGACGAACACCGGGGAGCTGTTTTTT.

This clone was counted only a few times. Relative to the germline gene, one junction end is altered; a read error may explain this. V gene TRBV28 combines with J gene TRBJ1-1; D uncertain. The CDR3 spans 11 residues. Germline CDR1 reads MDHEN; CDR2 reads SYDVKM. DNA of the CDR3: TGTGCCAGCAGTTTATCCGCGGACTATGAATTT. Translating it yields CASSLSADYEF.

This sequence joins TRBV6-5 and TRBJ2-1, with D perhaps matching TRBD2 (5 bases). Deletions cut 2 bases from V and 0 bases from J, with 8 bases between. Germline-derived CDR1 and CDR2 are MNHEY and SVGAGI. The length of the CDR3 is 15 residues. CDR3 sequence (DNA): TGTGCCAGCAGTTACAGCGGCTACTCCTACAATGAGCAGTTCTTC. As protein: CASSYSGYSYNEQFF.

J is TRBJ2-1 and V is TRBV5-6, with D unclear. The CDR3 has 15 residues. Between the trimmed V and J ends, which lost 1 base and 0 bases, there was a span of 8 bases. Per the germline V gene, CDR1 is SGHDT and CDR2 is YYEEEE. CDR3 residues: CASSLLARSYNEQFF. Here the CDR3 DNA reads TGTGCCAGCAGCTTGTTGGCTCGCTCCTACAATGAGCAGTTCTTC.

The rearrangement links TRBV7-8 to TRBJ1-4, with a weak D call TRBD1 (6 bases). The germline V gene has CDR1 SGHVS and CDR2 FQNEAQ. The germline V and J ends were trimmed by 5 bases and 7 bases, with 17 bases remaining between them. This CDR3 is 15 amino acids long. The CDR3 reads CASSTRGGGVEKLFF. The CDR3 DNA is TGTGCCAGCAGCACCAGGGGAGGGGGTGTTGAAAAACTGTTTTTT.

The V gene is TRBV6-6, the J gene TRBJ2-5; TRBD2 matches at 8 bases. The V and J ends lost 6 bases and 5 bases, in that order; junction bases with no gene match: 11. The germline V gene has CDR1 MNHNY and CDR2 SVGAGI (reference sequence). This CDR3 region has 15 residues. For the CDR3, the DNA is TGTGCCAGCAGCCACTTCACGGGGGGGGGCGAGACCCAGTACTTC. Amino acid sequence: CASSHFTGGGETQYF.

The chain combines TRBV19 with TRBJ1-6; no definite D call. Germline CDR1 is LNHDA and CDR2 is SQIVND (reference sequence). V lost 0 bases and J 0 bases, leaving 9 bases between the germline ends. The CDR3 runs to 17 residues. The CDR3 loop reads CASSIDQSGSYNSPLHF. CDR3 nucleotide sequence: TGTGCCAGTAGTATAGACCAGTCTGGCTCCTATAATTCACCCCTCCACTTT. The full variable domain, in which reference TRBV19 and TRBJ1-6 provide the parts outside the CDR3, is DGGITQSPKYLFRKEGQNVTLSCEQNLNHDAMYWYRQDPGQGLRLIYYSQIVNDFQKGDIAEGYSVSREKKESFPLTVTSAQKNPTAFYLCASSIDQSGSYNSPLHFGNGTRLTVT.

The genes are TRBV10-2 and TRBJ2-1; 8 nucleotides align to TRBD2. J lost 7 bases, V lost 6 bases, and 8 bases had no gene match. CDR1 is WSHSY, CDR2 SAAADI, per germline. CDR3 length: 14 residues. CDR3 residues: CASRPTAGVNEQFF. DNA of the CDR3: TGCGCCAGCAGACCCACAGCGGGAGTAAATGAGCAGTTCTTC.

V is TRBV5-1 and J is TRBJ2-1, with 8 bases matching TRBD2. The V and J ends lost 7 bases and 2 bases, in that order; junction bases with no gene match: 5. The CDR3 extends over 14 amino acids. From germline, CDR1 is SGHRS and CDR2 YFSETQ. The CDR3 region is CASSSSGTYNEQFF. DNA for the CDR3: TGCGCCAGCTCTAGTAGCGGGACCTACAATGAGCAGTTCTTC. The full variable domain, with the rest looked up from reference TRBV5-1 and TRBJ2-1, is KAGVTQTPRYLIKTRGQQVTLSCSPISGHRSVSWYQQTPGQGLQFLFEYFSETQRNKGNFPGRFSGRQFSNSRSEMNVSTLELGDSALYLCASSSSGTYNEQFFGPGTRLTVL.

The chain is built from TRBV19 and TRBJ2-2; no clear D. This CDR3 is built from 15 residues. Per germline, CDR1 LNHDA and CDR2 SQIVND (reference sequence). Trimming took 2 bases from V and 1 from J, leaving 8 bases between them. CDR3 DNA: TGTGCCAGTAGTATAACCCCAGGGAACACCGGGGAGCTGTTTTTT. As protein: CASSITPGNTGELFF.